The 29 T cell receptor beta chains in this list originate from one sample, sequenced in a study of cytomegalovirus exposure and HLA in healthy donors. This table comes from immunoSEQ multiplex PCR, and its TCRdb copy is limited to in-frame clones, with some not included. The top ten clones hold roughly 6% of a sample with under 250,000 clones, approximately 87% of them seen once. Sequencing was done on a sample of PBMCs. These receptors all stem from a woman aged 18 to 35 in good health and CMV-seronegative.

The CDR3 nucleotides are TGTGCCAGCAGCACCCCGACTAGCGGGAGACCCTACGAGCAGTACTTC. This codes for CASSTPTSGRPYEQYF. The chain couples TRBV7-2 to TRBJ2-7; 12 bases are shared with TRBD2. The CDR3 is 16 residues long. The germline V gene encodes CDR1 SGHTA and CDR2 FQGNSA. Trimming removed 5 bases from V and 2 bases from J; junction bases left unmatched: 7.

This clone is termed large. The chain recombines TRBV7-6 with TRBJ1-4; D is possibly TRBD1 (6 bases). V lost 5 bases to trimming and J lost 3 bases, with 13 bases between them. Germline V gene sequence: CDR1 SGHVS, CDR2 FNYEAQ. The CDR3 consists of 15 residues. The CDR3, as DNA: TGTGCCAGCAGCCCAGGACAGTTTTCTAATGAAAAACTGTTTTTT. It translates to CASSPGQFSNEKLFF.

V and J are TRBV27 and TRBJ1-5, with D maybe TRBD1 (6 bases). Germline loops: CDR1 MNHEY, CDR2 SMNVEV (reference sequence). V gave up 2 bases and J gave up 4 bases, with 9 bases separating them. This CDR3 is built from 14 residues. The CDR3 loop reads CASSLGGWNQPQHF. In DNA, the CDR3 is TGTGCCAGCAGTTTAGGGGGCTGGAATCAGCCCCAGCATTTT.

This clone showed up just a few times. The chain couples TRBV18 to TRBJ2-3; D is unresolved. V dropped 4 bases and J dropped 5 bases, with 13 bases sitting between them. The CDR3 extends over 14 amino acids. Per germline, CDR1 KGHSH and CDR2 LQKENI. The chain's CDR3 is CASSQSLGVDTQYF. The CDR3 nucleotides are TGTGCCAGCTCACAATCTCTTGGAGTAGATACGCAGTATTTT.

This chain links TRBV11-3 with TRBJ2-7, with 7 bases lining up with TRBD1. CDR3 length: 14 residues. Germline trimming cut 4 bases from V and 6 bases from J; bases unmatched to any gene: 9. In germline, CDR1 is SGHNT, CDR2 YENEEA. CDR3 sequence: CASSSTGQAGEQYF. For the CDR3, the DNA is TGTGCCAGCAGCTCGACAGGACAGGCCGGCGAGCAGTACTTC.

The V and J genes are TRBV6-4 and TRBJ1-2; possible D gene TRBD1, 5 bases. V was cut by 0 bases and J by 8 bases, with 16 bases left in between. The CDR3 is 15 residues long. In germline, CDR1 is MRHNA, CDR2 SNTAGT. CDR3 in amino acids: CASSDSSAGNRGYTF. CDR3 nucleotide sequence: TGTGCCAGCAGTGACTCGAGTGCAGGGAATAGGGGCTACACCTTC.

The chain couples TRBV11-3 to TRBJ1-3; D is possibly TRBD1 (5 bases). V gave up 4 bases and J gave up 4 bases, with 14 bases separating them. Looked up from germline, CDR1 is SGHNT and CDR2 is YENEEA. The CDR3 contains 15 residues. This chain's CDR3 is CASSSAGADGNTIYF. The DNA for the CDR3 is TGTGCCAGCAGCTCGGCTGGGGCGGACGGAAACACCATATATTTT.

The CDR3 coding sequence is TGTGCCAGTGGGTCGGGGGAGTTCGGCTATGGCTACACCTTC. Translation: CASGSGEFGYGYTF. This chain uses TRBV19 with TRBJ1-2; tentatively, D is TRBD1 (5 bases). This CDR3 has 14 residues. Germline CDR1 is LNHDA and CDR2 is SQIVND (reference sequence). Trimming took off 8 bases at V and 4 bases at J, with 17 bases between the two ends.

This clone has only one observation. J is TRBJ2-1 and V is TRBV6-6; D ambiguous. Trimming shortened V by 5 bases and J by 6 bases, and 17 bases separated the two germline ends. Germline values: CDR1 MNHNY, CDR2 SVGAGI (reference sequence). There are 15 residues in the CDR3. The CDR3: CASSGLGPELNEQFF. In DNA, the CDR3 is TGTGCCAGCAGTGGCTTAGGGCCGGAGCTCAATGAGCAGTTCTTC.

The rearrangement joins TRBV9 to TRBJ2-1; the match to TRBD2 covers 12 bases. Per germline, CDR1 SGDLS and CDR2 YYNGEE. CDR3 length equals 18 residues. The V gene end was trimmed by 4 bases and the J gene end by 8 bases; junction bases not matched to a gene: 16. Here the CDR3 reads CASSSEVLGLAGNDEQFF. CDR3 nucleotides: TGTGCCAGCAGCTCCGAGGTCCTTGGACTAGCGGGGAACGATGAGCAGTTCTTC.

The count of this clone is one. V gene TRBV29-1 combines with J gene TRBJ2-1; 7 bases line up with TRBD2. The CDR3 is 15 amino acids. Germline V gene sequence: CDR1 SQVTM, CDR2 ANQGSEA. The J segment lost 7 bases and the V segment lost 6 bases, leaving 15 bases of the junction unmatched. CDR3 residues: CSVAPPAGNPNEQFF. The DNA for the CDR3 is TGCAGCGTGGCCCCGCCAGCGGGGAATCCTAATGAGCAGTTCTTC.

The chain's CDR3 is CAIRGAGSTDTQYF. The CDR3 coding sequence is TGTGCCATCAGGGGGGCGGGTAGCACAGATACGCAGTATTTT. The rearrangement joins TRBV10-3 to TRBJ2-3; a possible D gene is TRBD1 (6 bases). V was clipped by 6 bases and J by 0 bases, with 10 bases between them. CDR3 length equals 14 residues. CDR1 and CDR2 from the germline V gene are ENHRY and SYGVKD.

CDR3 DNA: TGTGCCAGCAGTGGGAGGGGTCCTAATGAAAAACTGTTTTTT. Its protein product is CASSGRGPNEKLFF. This chain connects TRBV28 to TRBJ1-4, with TRBD1 as a possible D gene (5 bases). The CDR3 is made up of 14 amino acids. Germline lookup yields CDR1 MDHEN and CDR2 SYDVKM. Trimming shortened V by 5 bases and J by 3 bases, and 10 bases separated the two germline ends.

The DNA for the CDR3 is TGTGCCAGCCCGGGAAACCATCGGGCAAACACTGAAGCTTTCTTT. Its translation: CASPGNHRANTEAFF. The chain joins TRBV6-1 to TRBJ1-1; no clear D. Between the trimmed V and J ends, which lost 8 bases and 2 bases, there was a span of 18 bases. Germline CDR1 reads MNHNS; CDR2 reads SASEGT. CDR3 length equals 15 residues.

The chain recombines TRBV6-7 with TRBJ2-3; D is undetermined. TRBV6-7 falls under the ORF class, with uncertain function. CDR3 length: 14 amino acids. With 6 bases removed from V and 1 base from J, the gap between germline ends came to 11 bases. For the CDR3, the DNA is TGTGCCAGCAGCTGCAGCCCACGCACAGATACGCAGTATTTT. This gives the protein CASSCSPRTDTQYF.

This clone is a singleton in its sample. This sequence joins TRBV6-5 and TRBJ2-2; 9 bases match TRBD1. Losses at the gene ends were 6 bases for V and 7 bases for J; bases not matched to a gene: 9. CDR3 length equals 15 residues. In germline, CDR1 is MNHEY, CDR2 SVGAGI. The CDR3 DNA reads as TGTGCCAGCAGCAACAGGGGGCTTTCGATCGGGGAGCTGTTTTTT. Its protein product is CASSNRGLSIGELFF.

This sequence joins TRBV27 and TRBJ1-5; 9 nucleotides match TRBD1. Trimming took 6 bases from V and 6 from J; bases not matched to a gene: 3. The CDR3 sequence is 13 residues long. Germline assignment: CDR1 MNHEY and CDR2 SMNVEV (reference sequence). Written as DNA, the CDR3 is TGTGCCAGCAGGACAGGGGGTGGTCAGCCCCAGCATTTT. Its protein product is CASRTGGGQPQHF.

This clone was observed a few times. The chain uses TRBV7-2 and TRBJ2-7; D not resolved. Germline assignment: CDR1 SGHTA and CDR2 FQGNSA. The CDR3 has 11 amino acids. V lost 6 bases and J lost 6, with 9 bases in between. CDR3 nucleotide sequence: TGTGCCAGCAGTGCGCTCTCCGAGCAGTACTTC. It is translated as CASSALSEQYF.

This sequence joins TRBV6-5 and TRBJ1-1, with no clear D. CDR3 length: 14 amino acids. The germline gives CDR1 MNHEY, CDR2 SVGAGI. Between the trimmed V and J ends, which lost 2 bases and 5 bases, there was a span of 12 bases. In DNA form, the CDR3 reads TGTGCCAGCAGTTACCAGGTCCGAGGTACTGAAGCTTTCTTT. It translates to CASSYQVRGTEAFF.

The chain links TRBV30 to TRBJ2-3; 8 nucleotides align to TRBD2. CDR1 is GTSNPN, CDR2 SVGIG, per germline (reference sequence). This CDR3 has 14 residues. The V gene end was trimmed by 2 bases and the J gene end by 3 bases; junction bases not matched to a gene: 4. The CDR3: CAWSIGGGTDTQYF. Here the CDR3 DNA reads TGTGCCTGGAGTATTGGCGGGGGGACAGATACGCAGTATTTT.

The V gene is TRBV5-1, the J gene TRBJ2-2, with TRBD1 matching over 11 bases. Trimming took 4 bases from V and 5 from J; bases not matched to a gene: 10. Per the germline V gene, CDR1 is SGHRS and CDR2 is YFSETQ. The CDR3 contains 17 residues. CDR3 bases: TGCGCCAGCAGCCTCCAAGTGGGACAGGGGGGAACCGGGGAGCTGTTTTTT. Residues: CASSLQVGQGGTGELFF.

The CDR3 nucleotides read TGTGCCAGTAGTATTTGGGGACCCTCTGGGGCCAACGTCCTGACTTTC. Its translation: CASSIWGPSGANVLTF. This chain joins TRBV19 and TRBJ2-6; D is possibly TRBD1 or TRBD2 (5 bases each). V shed 3 bases and J shed 0 bases, with 9 bases lying between them. Germline-derived CDR1 and CDR2 are LNHDA and SQIVND (reference sequence). The CDR3 extends over 16 amino acids.

J is TRBJ2-7 and V is TRBV27; 7 bases map to TRBD1. After removal of 6 bases from V and 7 bases from J, the junction contained 12 bases not matched to a gene. Germline V gene data show CDR1 as MNHEY and CDR2 as SMNVEV (reference sequence). The CDR3 spans 14 residues. The CDR3 DNA reads as TGTGCCAGCAGAAACACGGGACAGCTTATAGAGCAGTACTTC. Translated, it gives CASRNTGQLIEQYF.

This chain connects TRBV6-6 to TRBJ2-2, with D perhaps matching TRBD1 or TRBD2 (5 bases each). The germline gives CDR1 MNHNY, CDR2 SVGAGI (reference sequence). The CDR3 runs to 15 residues. V was pared by 5 bases and J by 0 bases, with 10 bases between. The CDR3 here is CASSAGTANTGELFF. CDR3 sequence (DNA): TGTGCCAGCAGTGCCGGGACGGCGAACACCGGGGAGCTGTTTTTT.

The V and J genes are TRBV19 and TRBJ1-4; the match to TRBD1 covers 7 bases. This CDR3 is built from 16 residues. Trimming at V came to 4 bases and at J to 0 bases, leaving 5 bases not matched to a gene. Germline V CDR1 and CDR2: LNHDA, SQIVND (reference sequence). This CDR3 reads CASSKGQLATNEKLFF. The DNA of the CDR3 is TGTGCCAGTAGTAAGGGACAGCTTGCAACTAATGAAAAACTGTTTTTT.

The J gene is TRBJ1-5, the V gene TRBV4-1, with unresolved D. The CDR3 totals 16 residues. CDR1 and CDR2 from the germline V gene are MGHRA and YSYEKL. Trimming shortened V by 4 bases and J by 6 bases, and 19 bases separated the two germline ends. The CDR3 region has the DNA TGCGCCAGCAGCCCCAACGGGGAAGCTTTCGGTCAGCCCCAGCATTTT. Protein: CASSPNGEAFGQPQHF.

J is TRBJ1-4 and V is TRBV6-1; D possibly corresponds to TRBD1 (5 bases). The CDR3 consists of 15 residues. The V gene lost 5 bases and the J gene lost 4 bases, with 14 bases spanning the gap. CDR1 is MNHNS, CDR2 SASEGT, per germline. The CDR3 nucleotides are TGTGCCAGCAGTCTTAGACGGGGACTTAATGAAAAACTGTTTTTT. Translated: CASSLRRGLNEKLFF.

The genes are TRBV6-1 and TRBJ2-2, with D uncertain. Germline V lookup: CDR1 MNHNS, CDR2 SASEGT. Trimming pared 6 bases from V and 5 bases from J, leaving 10 bases between. The CDR3 has 13 residues. The CDR3 spells CASSTWQTGELFF. Written as DNA, the CDR3 is TGTGCCAGCAGCACGTGGCAGACCGGGGAGCTGTTTTTT.

This clone turned up a few times. The chain recombines TRBV6-1 with TRBJ1-2; 8 bases line up with TRBD1. J gave up 4 bases and V 4 bases, and 5 bases lay outside the gene matches. Germline V CDR1 and CDR2: MNHNS, SASEGT. The CDR3 length is 14 residues. This CDR3 reads CASSGDRWSYGYTF. The CDR3 bases are TGTGCCAGCAGTGGGGACAGGTGGAGCTATGGCTACACCTTC.